These T cell receptor beta chains were read from a single sample in a study of cytomegalovirus exposure and HLA in healthy donors. The table came from immunoSEQ multiplex PCR; TCRdb's copy has only in-frame clones and leaves some out. The repertoire includes over 150,000 clones, roughly three quarters of them detected once, and roughly 9% sits in the top ten. The specimen sequenced was PBMCs. These receptors were taken from a man between 18 and 29 years old in good health and CMV-seropositive. Both conserved end residues are part of each CDR3. Fields, in order: V gene, D gene, J gene, clone size, CDR3 protein, CDR3 DNA. A D gene is named only where the DNA matches it firmly. Size tells how often a clone was seen (once, few, many) or the class of an expanded clone, and some rows leave it out.

TRBV5-6	.	TRBJ1-1	few	CASSLGGNTEAFF	TGTGCCAGCAGCCTGGGCGGGAACACTGAAGCTTTCTTT
TRBV5-4	.	TRBJ1-3	.	CASSQTRGNTIYF	TGTGCCAGCAGCCAGACTCGGGGAAACACCATATATTTT
TRBV6-1	.	TRBJ1-5	few	CASSDSVVKVNQPQHF	TGTGCCAGCAGTGATTCGGTGGTTAAAGTCAATCAGCCCCAGCATTTT
TRBV25-1	.	TRBJ2-1	.	CASSSRFNEQFF	TGTGCCAGCAGTAGTAGATTCAATGAGCAGTTCTTC
TRBV10-3	.	TRBJ2-2	.	CAISESSGATGELFF	TGTGCCATCAGTGAGTCCTCAGGGGCCACCGGGGAGCTGTTTTTT
TRBV7-8	TRBD1	TRBJ1-6	.	CASSLTGQYNSPLHF	TGTGCCAGCAGCTTGACGGGACAGTATAATTCACCCCTCCACTTT
TRBV4-2	.	TRBJ1-3	.	CASSQDLRGGNTIYF	TGTGCCAGCAGCCAAGATTTACGGGGTGGAAACACCATATATTTT
TRBV7-7	TRBD2	TRBJ2-5	.	CASSLGLAGEQETQYF	TGTGCCAGCAGCTTGGGACTAGCGGGGGAGCAAGAGACCCAGTACTTC
TRBV6-5	.	TRBJ1-4	few	CASRAGEKLFF	TGTGCCAGCCGGGCGGGTGAAAAACTGTTTTTT
TRBV11-2	.	TRBJ2-3	once	CASSGMGRTDTQYF	TGTGCCAGCAGCGGCATGGGGCGCACAGATACGCAGTATTTT
TRBV10-3	TRBD1	TRBJ1-2	few	CAISPGQGANHTF	TGTGCCATCAGTCCGGGACAGGGGGCGAATCACACCTTC
TRBV11-2	TRBD1	TRBJ2-7	.	CASSKRTGLNYEQYF	TGTGCCAGCAGCAAAAGGACAGGGCTTAACTACGAGCAGTACTTC
TRBV11-2	.	TRBJ2-2	few	CASSLEIAGDTGELFF	TGTGCCAGCAGCTTAGAGATAGCCGGGGACACCGGGGAGCTGTTTTTT